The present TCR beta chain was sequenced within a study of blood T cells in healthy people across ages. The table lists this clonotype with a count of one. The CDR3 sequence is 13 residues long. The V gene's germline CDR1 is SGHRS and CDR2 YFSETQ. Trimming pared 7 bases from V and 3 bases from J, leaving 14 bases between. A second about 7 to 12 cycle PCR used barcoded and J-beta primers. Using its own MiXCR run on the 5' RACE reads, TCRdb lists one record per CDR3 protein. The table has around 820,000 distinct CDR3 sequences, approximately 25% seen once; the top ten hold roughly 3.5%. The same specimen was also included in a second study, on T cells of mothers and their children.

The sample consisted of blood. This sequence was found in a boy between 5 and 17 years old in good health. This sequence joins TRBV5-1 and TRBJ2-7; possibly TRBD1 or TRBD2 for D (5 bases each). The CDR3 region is CASARVGDYEQYF. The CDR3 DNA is TGCGCCAGCGCCAGGGTGGGGGACTACGAGCAGTACTTC.